This TCR beta chain was captured in a study of shared T cell receptors in the human thymus. V dropped 0 bases and J dropped 6 bases, with 15 bases sitting between them. The CDR3 runs to 15 residues. Germline CDR1 reads LGHNA; CDR2 reads YSLEER. The data were produced by immunoSEQ multiplex PCR, yet TCRdb's version contains in-frame clones alone and is incomplete. In the table there are some 720,000 clones, 88% of which are singletons. These sequences were also reported in another study, on human thymus T cells.

The source of this sequence is a boy less than two years old with a congenital heart defect. The sample comprised thymocytes. V is TRBV4-3 and J is TRBJ2-7; D possibly corresponds to TRBD1 (6 bases). DNA of the CDR3: TGCGCCAGCAGCCAAGATGAGGGGGAAGGTCTCGAGCAGTACTTC. Residues: CASSQDEGEGLEQYF.